This T cell receptor (beta chain) stems from a study of metastatic and nonmetastatic thyroid tumors. Study observations and caveats: Benign nodules were reported to have significantly lower TCR beta diversity than malignant thyroid tumors, in blood and tumor.

TCRdb re-called the PCR reads with MiXCR. The sample shows 20,000 to 30,000 clones, 13% of them seen only once. This clone has a count of ten or more. As yet, its antigen is unknown. Patients were all untreated before their thyroid surgery. Per germline, CDR1 GTSNPN and CDR2 SVGIG (reference sequence). V lost 1 base and J 0 bases, leaving 16 bases between the germline ends. The CDR3 has 17 amino acids. This chain links TRBV30 with TRBJ2-1; a weak D match, TRBD2 (5 bases). The sequence derives from a female donor with papillary thyroid cancer or a benign thyroid nodule (not recorded which). Some clones in this sample may be carry-over from other donors' samples. The sample was blood. CDR3 protein: CAWSEGTDFYSYNEQFF. In DNA form, the CDR3 reads TGTGCCTGGAGTGAAGGAACGGACTTCTACTCCTACAATGAGCAGTTCTTC. Filled out from reference TRBV30 and TRBJ2-1, the complete variable domain reads SQTIHQWPATLVQPVGSPLSLECTVEGTSNPNLYWYRQAAGRGLQLLFYSVGIGQISSEVPQNLSASRPQDRQFILSSKKLLLSDSGFYLCAWSEGTDFYSYNEQFFGPGTRLTVL.